Listed here are 20 T cell receptor beta chains from one sample, sequenced in a study of OX40 agonist ivuxolimab in advanced cancers. Some clones are missing from TCRdb's copy, which holds only in-frame ones; the method was immunoSEQ multiplex PCR. The repertoire holds more than 50,000 clones, with approximately 82% as singletons. The source was CD4+ or CD8+ T cells sorted from blood, collected in a trial of the OX40 agonist ivuxolimab. These receptors were obtained from an adult with an advanced solid tumor such as melanoma, head and neck, liver or kidney cancer.

This chain connects TRBV7-9 to TRBJ2-1; TRBD1 agrees at 8 bases. With V trimmed by 7 bases and J by 9 bases, 11 bases remained unmatched. Germline V gene lookup returns CDR1 SEHNR and CDR2 FQNEAQ (reference sequence). The CDR3 contains 14 residues. The CDR3 DNA is TGTGCCAGCATCGTTGGACAGGGCTTGCCTGAGCAGTTCTTC. Translation: CASIVGQGLPEQFF. Looking up the rest from reference TRBV7-9 and TRBJ2-1 gives the full variable domain: DTGVSQNPRHKITKRGQNVTFRCDPISEHNRLYWYRQTLGQGPEFLTYFQNEAQLEKSRLLSDRFSAERPKGSFSTLEIQRTEQGDSAMYLCASIVGQGLPEQFFGPGTRLTVL.

The chain is built from TRBV19 and TRBJ1-2; a possible D gene is TRBD1 (5 bases). Germline lookup yields CDR1 LNHDA and CDR2 SQIVND (reference sequence). V shed 3 bases and J shed 6 bases, with 17 bases lying between them. The CDR3 loop spans 15 amino acids. The CDR3 DNA reads TGTGCCAGTAGTATCCAGCCAGGGTTGGGGGATGGCTACACCTTC. This sequence encodes CASSIQPGLGDGYTF.

The gene calls are TRBV5-1 and TRBJ2-3, with 16 bases aligning to TRBD2. The CDR3 is 18 residues long. Per the germline V gene, CDR1 is SGHRS and CDR2 is YFSETQ. V shed 4 bases, J shed 3 bases, and the junction held 8 bases outside the gene matches. The CDR3 loop reads CASSMGLAGGPGTDTQYF. The CDR3 nucleotides are TGCGCCAGCAGCATGGGACTAGCGGGGGGGCCGGGGACAGATACGCAGTATTTT.

This clone was observed a single time. This rearrangement joins TRBV9 to TRBJ2-1; 7 bases match TRBD2. From germline, CDR1 is SGDLS and CDR2 YYNGEE. V lost 4 bases, J lost 8 bases, and 15 bases stayed unmatched. This CDR3 has 16 amino acids. The CDR3 DNA follows: TGTGCCAGCAGCCCCCAGACTAGCAATAGGGAGGATGAGCAGTTCTTC. It codes for CASSPQTSNREDEQFF.

CDR3 amino acids: CASSPNRAGGTDTQYF. The DNA for the CDR3 is TGTGCCAGCAGCCCCAACAGGGCCGGGGGGACAGATACGCAGTATTTT. The chain combines TRBV7-2 with TRBJ2-3, with a possible D match to TRBD2 (7 bases). Germline V lookup: CDR1 SGHTA, CDR2 FQGNSA. Trimming took off 5 bases at V and 3 bases at J, with 18 bases between the two ends. This CDR3 region has 16 residues.

Here the CDR3 DNA reads TGTGCCAGCAGTCCCGGGGGGCGTTCAGATACGCAGTATTTT. Its translation: CASSPGGRSDTQYF. This rearrangement joins TRBV28 to TRBJ2-3; possible D gene TRBD2, 7 bases. Looked up from germline, CDR1 is MDHEN and CDR2 is SYDVKM. V lost 5 bases to trimming and J lost 4 bases, with 13 bases between them. The CDR3 has 14 residues.

This chain uses TRBV6-5 with TRBJ2-7, with D tentatively TRBD1 (8 bases). The CDR3 length is 15 residues. V lost 5 bases and J lost 4, with 18 bases in between. In germline, CDR1 is MNHEY, CDR2 SVGAGI. The CDR3 region is CASSQNRGGRYEQYF. CDR3 in DNA: TGTGCCAGCAGTCAAAACAGGGGGGGACGTTACGAGCAGTACTTC.

The chain links TRBV5-6 to TRBJ2-1; TRBD1 is a possible D gene (6 bases). This CDR3 is built from 16 residues. V lost 0 bases, J lost 7 bases, and 17 bases lay in between. CDR1 is SGHDT, CDR2 YYEEEE, per germline. CDR3 sequence: CASSLAGAGVGNEQFF. The CDR3 nucleotides read TGTGCCAGCAGCTTGGCAGGGGCCGGTGTGGGAAATGAGCAGTTCTTC.

The chain has TRBV5-6 and TRBJ1-1; D is perhaps TRBD1 (6 bases). Trimming took 0 bases from V and 1 from J, leaving 13 bases between them. Germline lookup yields CDR1 SGHDT and CDR2 YYEEEE. The CDR3 has 16 amino acids. The CDR3: CASSLAPGRGNTEAFF. CDR3 sequence (DNA): TGTGCCAGCAGCTTGGCCCCCGGCAGGGGGAACACTGAAGCTTTCTTT.

This clone was observed a handful of times. The V and J genes are TRBV10-3 and TRBJ1-1, with 11 bases lining up with TRBD1. V was pared by 6 bases and J by 5 bases, with 8 bases of the junction left unmatched. Germline assignment: CDR1 ENHRY and CDR2 SYGVKD. This CDR3 spans 15 amino acids. The CDR3 DNA follows: TGTGCCATCAGAGGACAGGGGGCTATTAGGACTGAAGCTTTCTTT. Translating it yields CAIRGQGAIRTEAFF.

The rearrangement links TRBV11-1 to TRBJ2-3; 12 bases match TRBD1. CDR1 is SGHAT and CDR2 is FQDESV in the germline V gene (reference sequence). J was trimmed by 5 bases and V by 6 bases; bases with no gene match: 9. The CDR3 covers 16 residues. CDR3 in amino acids: CASRKGDRGLRDTQYF. In DNA form, the CDR3 reads TGTGCCAGCAGGAAAGGGGACAGGGGGCTTAGAGATACGCAGTATTTT.

This chain uses TRBV14 with TRBJ2-7, with D possibly TRBD1 on 5 matching bases. From germline, CDR1 is SGHDN and CDR2 FVKESK. The CDR3 consists of 15 residues. Trimming shortened V by 1 base and J by 3 bases, and 13 bases separated the two germline ends. The CDR3 sequence is CASSQGGGDFYEQYF. CDR3 nucleotide sequence: TGTGCCAGCAGCCAAGGGGGCGGCGATTTCTACGAGCAGTACTTC.

This chain joins TRBV18 and TRBJ2-3; D call uncertain. The V gene's germline CDR1 is KGHSH and CDR2 LQKENI. V was pared by 3 bases and J by 3 bases, with 7 bases between. The CDR3 is 13 residues long. The CDR3 bases are TGTGCCAGCTCACCTCCTAGGACAGATACGCAGTATTTT. It codes for CASSPPRTDTQYF.

This clone was found once. The rearrangement uses TRBV27 and TRBJ1-2, with a weak D call TRBD1 (5 bases). V was clipped by 10 bases and J by 5 bases, with 23 bases between them. CDR3 length: 15 residues. CDR1 is MNHEY and CDR2 is SMNVEV in the germline V gene (reference sequence). DNA for the CDR3: TGTGCCACAGCTTTTTGGGACGCGAGAGAATATGGCTACACCTTC. Translating gives CATAFWDAREYGYTF.

This clone was seen only once. CDR3 loop: CASNGPGAGELFF. CDR3 DNA: TGTGCCAGCAATGGGCCGGGGGCCGGGGAGCTGTTTTTT. V is TRBV6-6 and J is TRBJ2-2; weak D call: TRBD2 (6 bases). V was pared by 7 bases and J by 6 bases, with 12 bases between. CDR1 is MNHNY and CDR2 is SVGAGI in the germline V gene (reference sequence). This CDR3 is 13 amino acids long.

This chain joins TRBV5-4 and TRBJ1-3; weak D call: TRBD1 (5 bases). Germline CDR1 is SGHNT and CDR2 is YYREEE (reference sequence). This CDR3 is 16 amino acids long. V gave up 4 bases and J gave up 0 bases, with 14 bases separating them. The CDR3 DNA is TGTGCCAGCAGCCAAGTCCAGGGAAGCTCTGGAAACACCATATATTTT. Translation gives CASSQVQGSSGNTIYF.

As for this clone: The junction departs from germline at one end; a sequencing error may be responsible. The same CDR3 also results from other DNA sequences found in this sample. The rearrangement joins TRBV6-1 to TRBJ2-2, with 8 nucleotides matching TRBD1. The CDR3 is 14 amino acids. CDR1 is MNHNS and CDR2 is SASEGT in the germline V gene. CDR3 in DNA: TGTGCCAGCAAAGACAGGGGCTCCACCGGAGAGCTGTTTTTT. Protein sequence: CASKDRGSTGELFF.

This clone was seen only once. The V gene is TRBV18, the J gene TRBJ2-7, with TRBD1 as a possible D gene (7 bases). V lost 3 bases to trimming and J lost 6 bases, with 9 bases between them. Germline loops: CDR1 KGHSH, CDR2 LQKENI. The CDR3 sequence is 12 residues long. The CDR3 DNA reads as TGTGCCAGCTCACCCCAGGGGGGCGAGCAGTACTTC. As protein: CASSPQGGEQYF. Using reference TRBV18 and TRBJ2-7 for the parts outside the CDR3, the full variable domain is NAGVMQNPRHLVRRRGQEARLRCSPMKGHSHVYWYRQLPEEGLKFMVYLQKENIIDESGMPKERFSAEFPKEGPSILRIQQVVRGDSAAYFCASSPQGGEQYFGPGTRLTVT.

In DNA, the CDR3 is TGTGCCAGTAGTCTCCGGGGACTGGCTGCGAACACCGGGGAGCTGTTTTTT. Its protein product is CASSLRGLAANTGELFF. The genes are TRBV19 and TRBJ2-2, with a weak D call TRBD2 (6 bases). Trimming left V 5 bases short and J 0 bases short, with 16 bases between. Germline CDR1 reads LNHDA; CDR2 reads SQIVND (reference sequence). This CDR3 contains 17 residues.

This chain uses TRBV2 with TRBJ2-1; 12 bases map to TRBD1. The CDR3 has 15 residues. CDR1 and CDR2 (germline): SNHLY, FYNNEI. Germline trimming cut 8 bases from V and 7 bases from J; bases unmatched to any gene: 9. DNA for the CDR3: TGTGCCAGCCGCGGTGGGACAGGGGGCGTGAATGAGCAGTTCTTC. Its protein product is CASRGGTGGVNEQFF.